The text below deals with one TCR beta chain. V was cut by 5 bases and J by 4 bases, with 16 bases left in between. The CDR3 sequence is 15 residues long. These data come from a study of T-cell reconstitution after alpha-beta-depleted transplantation in children. Preparing the TCRbeta library involved the use of unique molecular identifiers. TCRdb re-derived calls from the PCR reads in MiXCR, one entry per CDR3 protein. The sample yields hundreds of thousands of distinct CDR3 sequences, around 17% seen once. The TCR originated in a human donor who donated a stem cell graft to a child with acute myeloid leukemia. The chain carries TRBV12-3 or TRBV12-4 and TRBJ2-3; possible D gene TRBD2, 5 bases. The sequencing here drew on PBMCs from the stem cell graft donor, taken from the stem cell graft. CDR3 coding DNA: TGTGCCAGCAGTCCGGACTCTTCCCAGGCAGATACGCAGTATTTT. Protein: CASSPDSSQADTQYF.